Below, 6 T cell receptor beta chains from the same sample are listed, as sequenced in a study of OX40 agonist ivuxolimab in advanced cancers. Assay used: immunoSEQ multiplex PCR; TCRdb lists only in-frame clones, some missing. The data show around 69,000 clones, about 89% seen once. The sequencing here drew on CD4+ or CD8+ T cells sorted from blood, taken in a trial of the OX40 agonist ivuxolimab. The receptor set was obtained from an adult with an advanced solid tumor such as melanoma, head and neck, liver or kidney cancer.

V is TRBV4-2 and J is TRBJ2-1; no definite D call. This CDR3 has 16 amino acids. The V gene's germline CDR1 is LGHNA and CDR2 YNFKEQ. Trimming pared 2 bases from V and 0 bases from J, leaving 11 bases between. The CDR3 region has the DNA TGTGCCAGCAGCCAAAACTCCGGTGTCTCCTACAATGAGCAGTTCTTC. Translated, it gives CASSQNSGVSYNEQFF.

The V gene is TRBV14, the J gene TRBJ1-1; 10 bases map to TRBD1. Germline CDR1 reads SGHDN; CDR2 reads FVKESK. Losses at the gene ends were 0 bases for V and 5 bases for J; bases not matched to a gene: 3. The CDR3 length is 15 residues. This CDR3 reads CASSQDGTGVTEAFF. Here the CDR3 DNA reads TGTGCCAGCAGCCAAGATGGGACAGGGGTAACTGAAGCTTTCTTT.

The chain recombines TRBV20-1 with TRBJ1-2; D gene unclear. V was pared by 3 bases and J by 5 bases, with 7 bases between. Germline V gene data show CDR1 as DFQATT and CDR2 as SNEGSKA (reference sequence). The CDR3 consists of 11 residues. The CDR3 bases are TGCAGTGCTAGTATCCTTTATGGCTACACCTTC. Translated: CSASILYGYTF.

This clone has a single count. The V call is TRBV5-1, the J call TRBJ2-1; no reliable D call. This CDR3 spans 12 amino acids. Trimming took 7 bases from V and 8 from J, leaving 13 bases between them. The germline V gene has CDR1 SGHRS and CDR2 YFSETQ. The CDR3 loop is CASVSESDEQFF. The CDR3 region has the DNA TGCGCCAGCGTTTCAGAGTCGGATGAGCAGTTCTTC.

The J gene is TRBJ2-7, the V gene TRBV4-1; a weak D match, TRBD2 (7 bases). Between the trimmed V and J ends, which lost 4 bases and 4 bases, there was a span of 23 bases. There are 17 residues in the CDR3. Germline V gene lookup returns CDR1 MGHRA and CDR2 YSYEKL. The CDR3 protein is CASSPPLRGGRLYEQYF. As DNA, the CDR3 is TGCGCCAGCAGCCCCCCCCTGAGGGGGGGGCGGCTTTACGAGCAGTACTTC.

V is TRBV7-4 and J is TRBJ2-3, with 11 bases that match TRBD2. V lost 5 bases, J lost 6 bases, and 16 bases stayed unmatched. In germline, CDR1 is SGHVT, CDR2 SQSDAQ. CDR3 size: 18 residues. CDR3 in amino acids: CASSHGWRLAGLGDTQYF. CDR3 bases: TGTGCCAGCAGCCACGGGTGGAGACTAGCGGGACTGGGGGATACGCAGTATTTT.